The present T cell receptor beta chain was sequenced within a study of blood T cell repertoires in COVID-19. About the study: Acute and convalescent COVID-19 specimens originated in the United States, Italy and Spain.

From germline, CDR1 is MNHEY and CDR2 SVGAGI. Trimming shortened V by 6 bases and J by 3 bases, and 8 bases separated the two germline ends. The length of the CDR3 is 12 residues. Libraries were prepared by immunoSEQ multiplex PCR; TCRdb keeps only in-frame clonotypes and omits some of them. This sample has about 170,000 clones, with 84% found just once. Sequenced: peripheral blood. The rearrangement joins TRBV6-5 to TRBJ1-2, with D perhaps matching TRBD1 (6 bases). This clonotype originated in a man aged 35 to 55 who had recovered from COVID-19. The CDR3 bases are TGTGCCAGCAGAAGACAGGACTATGGCTACACCTTC. Its protein product is CASRRQDYGYTF.